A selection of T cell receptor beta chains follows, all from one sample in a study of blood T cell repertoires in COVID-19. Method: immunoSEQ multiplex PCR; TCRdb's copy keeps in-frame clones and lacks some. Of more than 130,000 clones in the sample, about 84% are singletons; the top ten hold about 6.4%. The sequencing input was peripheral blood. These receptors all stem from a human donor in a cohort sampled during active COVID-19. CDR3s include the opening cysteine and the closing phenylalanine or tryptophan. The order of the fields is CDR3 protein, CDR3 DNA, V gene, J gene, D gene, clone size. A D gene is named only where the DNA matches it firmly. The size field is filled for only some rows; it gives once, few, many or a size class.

CDR3: CASSPLRAGDYEQYF
DNA: TGTGCCAGCAGTCCCCTCAGAGCGGGAGACTACGAGCAGTACTTC
V: TRBV6-2/TRBV6-3
J: TRBJ2-7
D: TRBD2
size: .

CDR3: CASSPEAVTDTQYF
DNA: TGTGCCAGCAGCCCTGAGGCAGTCACAGATACGCAGTATTTT
V: TRBV5-6
J: TRBJ2-3
D: .
size: .

CDR3: CASSQDATGGRYEQYF
DNA: TGTGCCAGCAGCCAAGATGCGACAGGGGGGCGGTACGAGCAGTACTTC
V: TRBV3-1/TRBV3-2
J: TRBJ2-7
D: TRBD1
size: .

CDR3: CSASLSEDEQYF
DNA: TGCAGTGCTAGTTTGAGTGAGGACGAGCAGTACTTC
V: TRBV20-1
J: TRBJ2-7
D: .
size: once

CDR3: CASSLAYRGGTSGANVLTF
DNA: TGTGCCAGCAGCTTAGCGTACAGGGGGGGTACCTCTGGGGCCAACGTCCTGACTTTC
V: TRBV7-6
J: TRBJ2-6
D: .
size: .

CDR3: CASSGGITNTGELFF
DNA: TGTGCCAGCAGCGGGGGGATAACGAACACCGGGGAGCTGTTTTTT
V: TRBV5-6
J: TRBJ2-2
D: .
size: few

CDR3: CASSLGVLALTSTDTQYF
DNA: TGTGCCAGCAGCTTAGGAGTTTTGGCCTTGACTAGCACAGATACGCAGTATTTT
V: TRBV11-2
J: TRBJ2-3
D: .
size: .

CDR3: CASSLRTGGSETQYF
DNA: TGTGCCAGCAGCTTAAGGACAGGGGGTTCGGAGACCCAGTACTTC
V: TRBV7-2
J: TRBJ2-5
D: TRBD1
size: once

CDR3: CASSSRTGDGAEAFF
DNA: TGCGCCAGCAGCTCACGGACAGGGGACGGCGCTGAAGCTTTCTTT
V: TRBV5-1
J: TRBJ1-1
D: TRBD1
size: .

CDR3: CASSLGSSYNSPLHF
DNA: TGTGCCAGCAGCCTAGGTAGCTCCTATAATTCACCCCTCCACTTT
V: TRBV7-3
J: TRBJ1-6
D: .
size: .

CDR3: CASSSSGGLSYGYTF
DNA: TGTGCCAGCAGCTCCTCAGGGGGCTTGAGCTATGGCTACACCTTC
V: TRBV5-4
J: TRBJ1-2
D: TRBD1
size: .

CDR3: CASSMELTYEQYF
DNA: TGTGCCAGCAGCATGGAGCTTACCTACGAGCAGTACTTC
V: TRBV6-5
J: TRBJ2-7
D: .
size: .

CDR3: CASSEYQAGAGNEQFF
DNA: TGTGCCAGCAGTGAATATCAAGCGGGGGCAGGGAATGAGCAGTTCTTC
V: TRBV25-1
J: TRBJ2-1
D: TRBD2
size: .

CDR3: CSVPGRDSYEQYF
DNA: TGCAGCGTTCCCGGGCGGGACTCCTACGAGCAGTACTTC
V: TRBV29-1
J: TRBJ2-7
D: .
size: .

CDR3: CASSLAGGTGLGDTQYF
DNA: TGTGCCAGCAGCTTAGCTGGGGGGACAGGTTTAGGAGATACGCAGTATTTT
V: TRBV7-2
J: TRBJ2-3
D: TRBD1
size: .

CDR3: CASSLNLGQGAGGYTF
DNA: TGTGCCAGCAGCTTAAACCTGGGACAGGGGGCCGGGGGCTACACCTTC
V: TRBV7-8
J: TRBJ1-2
D: TRBD1
size: .

CDR3: CATSGAGGAGELFF
DNA: TGTGCCACCAGCGGAGCGGGGGGCGCCGGGGAGCTGTTTTTT
V: TRBV24-1
J: TRBJ2-2
D: TRBD2
size: .

CDR3: CASSEGQTGYTF
DNA: TGTGCCAGCAGTGAAGGACAAACAGGCTACACCTTC
V: TRBV6-4
J: TRBJ1-2
D: .
size: medium-sized

CDR3: CASNSLSNQPQHF
DNA: TGTGCCAGCAACTCTTTATCCAATCAGCCCCAGCATTTT
V: TRBV19
J: TRBJ1-5
D: .
size: .